Sequencing of this T cell receptor (beta chain) was carried out in a study of spatial heterogeneity in lung cancer. V was trimmed by 4 bases and J by 4 bases, leaving 13 bases between them. Germline lookup yields CDR1 SGHTA and CDR2 FQGNSA. This CDR3 comprises 14 residues. Noted time point: sample taken at primary tumor resection. Sequencing was performed on whole RNA extracted from tumor and nontumor lung tissue, or from frozen PBMC, and the material was left unsorted. The presence of a unique molecular identifier marked each TCR cDNA molecule. TCRdb passed the 5' RACE reads through MiXCR, listing each CDR3 protein once. The table includes approximately 47,000 distinct CDR3 sequences, less than 8.5% detected once.

The sequences come from PBMCs, collected at surgery. The receptor was isolated from a female donor with early-stage non-small cell lung cancer. V gene TRBV7-2 combines with J gene TRBJ2-5, with TRBD1 as a possible D gene (6 bases). This CDR3 is CASSYTGSAETQYF. CDR3 DNA sequence: TGTGCCAGCAGCTACACAGGGAGTGCAGAGACCCAGTACTTC.